Listed here are 19 T cell receptor beta chains from one sample, sequenced in a study of cytotoxic CD8 clonotypes in ibrutinib-treated CLL. The assay was immunoSEQ multiplex PCR, and TCRdb's table has in-frame clones only and misses some. In the table there are roughly 300,000 clones, around 69% of which are singletons. The sample was PBMCs, taken at disease progression, from a patient treated with ibrutinib. Receptor source: a human donor with chronic lymphocytic leukemia.

The genes are TRBV19 and TRBJ1-5; D not certain. Germline values: CDR1 LNHDA, CDR2 SQIVND (reference sequence). The CDR3 runs 14 residues. Between the trimmed V and J ends, which lost 8 bases and 0 bases, there was a span of 11 bases. Here the CDR3 reads CASEADNSNQPQHF. The CDR3 region has the DNA TGTGCCAGTGAGGCAGACAATAGCAATCAGCCCCAGCATTTT. Looking up the rest from reference TRBV19 and TRBJ1-5 gives the full variable domain: DGGITQSPKYLFRKEGQNVTLSCEQNLNHDAMYWYRQDPGQGLRLIYYSQIVNDFQKGDIAEGYSVSREKKESFPLTVTSAQKNPTAFYLCASEADNSNQPQHFGDGTRLSIL.

The chain is built from TRBV6-5 and TRBJ2-7, with D perhaps given as TRBD1 or TRBD2 (5 bases each). This CDR3 comprises 14 residues. The V end lost 5 bases, the J end lost 0 bases, and 11 bases lay between the germline ends. Germline CDR1 MNHEY, CDR2 SVGAGI. CDR3 sequence (DNA): TGTGCCAGCAGTCCCCGGGACGGCTCCTACGAGCAGTACTTC. The encoded protein is CASSPRDGSYEQYF.

The V and J genes are TRBV6-4 and TRBJ2-3; 10 nucleotides match TRBD2. CDR1 and CDR2 (germline): MRHNA, SNTAGT. V was clipped by 4 bases and J by 7 bases; unmatched bases: 11. This CDR3 has 16 amino acids. CDR3 region: CASSAASGRASHTQYF. CDR3 in DNA: TGTGCCAGCAGTGCCGCCAGCGGGAGGGCCAGTCATACGCAGTATTTT.

V gene TRBV5-6 combines with J gene TRBJ2-6; no clear D. CDR1 is SGHDT and CDR2 is YYEEEE in the germline V gene. V lost 2 bases and J 0 bases, leaving 9 bases between the germline ends. The CDR3 has 16 residues. Here the CDR3 DNA reads TGTGCCAGCAGCTTCCCAAGACCCTCTGGGGCCAACGTCCTGACTTTC. Translation gives CASSFPRPSGANVLTF.

The J gene is TRBJ2-7, the V gene TRBV18; 10 bases are a match to TRBD1. The germline gives CDR1 KGHSH, CDR2 LQKENI. This CDR3 is 14 amino acids long. With 5 bases clipped from V and 5 bases from J, the junction kept 6 bases outside the gene matches. The CDR3 loop is CASSSQTGGNEQYF. The DNA of the CDR3 is TGTGCCAGCTCATCCCAGACAGGGGGCAACGAGCAGTACTTC.

This chain connects TRBV5-6 to TRBJ2-5; D may correspond to TRBD1 or TRBD2 (5 bases each). Germline V gives CDR1 SGHDT, CDR2 YYEEEE. The CDR3 runs to 14 residues. Trimming took off 4 bases at V and 3 bases at J, with 13 bases between the two ends. CDR3 protein: CASSSRDREETQYF. CDR3 DNA sequence: TGTGCCAGCAGCAGCCGGGACCGAGAAGAGACCCAGTACTTC.

The chain recombines TRBV5-1 with TRBJ1-2; possible D gene TRBD1, 5 bases. This CDR3 spans 14 amino acids. Deletions cut 1 base from V and 6 bases from J, with 13 bases between. Germline values: CDR1 SGHRS, CDR2 YFSETQ. CDR3 loop: CASSLSPGDHGYTF. CDR3 nucleotides: TGCGCCAGCAGCTTGTCTCCGGGGGATCATGGCTACACCTTC.

The V call is TRBV27, the J call TRBJ2-7; 10 bases map to TRBD2. J was trimmed by 7 bases and V by 7 bases; bases with no gene match: 10. This CDR3 is built from 14 residues. Germline V gives CDR1 MNHEY, CDR2 SMNVEV (reference sequence). CDR3 region: CASNGVAGGPEQYF. Here the CDR3 DNA reads TGTGCCAGCAATGGAGTAGCGGGAGGTCCTGAGCAGTACTTC.

The chain carries TRBV9 and TRBJ2-7; D is ambiguous. The CDR3 covers 14 residues. Germline loops: CDR1 SGDLS, CDR2 YYNGEE. The germline V and J ends were trimmed by 0 bases and 2 bases, with 9 bases remaining between them. Here the CDR3 DNA reads TGTGCCAGCAGCGTAGAGCCCGGCCCCTACGAGCAGTACTTC. Amino acid sequence: CASSVEPGPYEQYF.

J is TRBJ2-2 and V is TRBV5-4, with D hard to call. Deletions cut 4 bases from V and 6 bases from J, with 19 bases between. The CDR3 runs to 16 residues. Germline V gene sequence: CDR1 SGHNT, CDR2 YYREEE (reference sequence). DNA of the CDR3: TGTGCCAGCAGCGTCGGGCCCCAGGCCGACGCCGGGGAGCTGTTTTTT. Translated, it gives CASSVGPQADAGELFF.

The CDR3 DNA is TGCGCCAGCAGCCAAGCGGCGAGGTCTAGCTACGAGCAGTACTTC. This gives the protein CASSQAARSSYEQYF. The V gene is TRBV4-1, the J gene TRBJ2-5; D gene uncertain. The assigned J gene may be wrong: the sequence end matches TRBJ2-7 better. The V gene's germline CDR1 is MGHRA and CDR2 YSYEKL. The CDR3 runs 15 residues.

The gene calls are TRBV11-2 and TRBJ1-1, with 7 nucleotides matching TRBD1. The CDR3 is 15 residues long. The germline V gene has CDR1 SGHAT and CDR2 FQNNGV. The ends lost 5 bases at V and 1 base at J; junction bases unmatched: 7. This CDR3 is CASSTGEGRNTEAFF. The CDR3 DNA sequence: TGTGCCAGCAGCACAGGGGAAGGAAGGAACACTGAAGCTTTCTTT.

The gene calls are TRBV13 and TRBJ1-1, with a tentative D call TRBD1 (5 bases). Germline assignment: CDR1 PRHDT and CDR2 FYEKMQ (reference sequence). Trimming left V 0 bases short and J 0 bases short, with 11 bases between. The CDR3 has 16 amino acids. CDR3 bases: TGTGCCAGCAGCTTAGGCCGGGCAGGGATGAACACTGAAGCTTTCTTT. The encoded protein is CASSLGRAGMNTEAFF.

The V and J genes are TRBV2 and TRBJ1-4; TRBD1 might be the D (6 bases). Trimming removed 4 bases at V and 3 bases at J, with 12 bases between. Germline V gene sequence: CDR1 SNHLY, CDR2 FYNNEI. The CDR3 sequence is 15 residues long. CDR3 DNA sequence: TGTGCCAGCAGTGGACAGGTTGAACCTAATGAAAAACTGTTTTTT. Its translation: CASSGQVEPNEKLFF.

The rearrangement joins TRBV28 to TRBJ2-7, with 8 positions matching TRBD2. Germline-derived CDR1 and CDR2 are MDHEN and SYDVKM. The ends lost 7 bases at V and 2 bases at J; junction bases unmatched: 10. The CDR3 totals 15 residues. The CDR3 loop is CASKTLAAIPYEQYF. The CDR3 nucleotides read TGTGCCAGCAAAACACTAGCGGCAATACCCTACGAGCAGTACTTC.

This clone was seen only once. V usage is TRBV9 and J usage is TRBJ1-1; D not resolved. With 7 bases removed from V and 5 bases from J, the gap between germline ends came to 12 bases. The CDR3 sequence is 12 residues long. From germline, CDR1 is SGDLS and CDR2 YYNGEE. Written as DNA, the CDR3 is TGTGCCAGCCAAATTGTTGGGACTGAAGCTTTCTTT. As protein: CASQIVGTEAFF.

V and J are TRBV10-3 and TRBJ2-5; D remains unclear. V was clipped by 2 bases and J by 5 bases, with 9 bases between them. The V gene's germline CDR1 is ENHRY and CDR2 SYGVKD. The CDR3 has 13 residues. The CDR3 is CAISEVVPETQYF. CDR3 DNA: TGTGCCATCAGTGAGGTAGTTCCCGAGACCCAGTACTTC.

This clone was seen once. V and J are TRBV29-1 and TRBJ2-5; D possibly corresponds to TRBD1 (6 bases). Germline V gives CDR1 SQVTM, CDR2 ANQGSEA. The CDR3 is made up of 15 amino acids. V was trimmed by 3 bases and J by 4 bases, leaving 18 bases between them. CDR3 nucleotides: TGCAGCGTTGATCACAGGGCTTGGGGGCGAGAGACCCAGTACTTC. This translates into CSVDHRAWGRETQYF.

The rearrangement links TRBV27 to TRBJ1-6; perhaps TRBD1 as D (5 bases). This CDR3 spans 13 amino acids. Germline V gene sequence: CDR1 MNHEY, CDR2 SMNVEV (reference sequence). Between the trimmed V and J ends, which lost 2 bases and 10 bases, there was a span of 9 bases. The chain's CDR3 is CASSLGWGSPLHF. The DNA for the CDR3 is TGTGCCAGCAGTTTAGGTTGGGGGTCACCCCTCCACTTT.